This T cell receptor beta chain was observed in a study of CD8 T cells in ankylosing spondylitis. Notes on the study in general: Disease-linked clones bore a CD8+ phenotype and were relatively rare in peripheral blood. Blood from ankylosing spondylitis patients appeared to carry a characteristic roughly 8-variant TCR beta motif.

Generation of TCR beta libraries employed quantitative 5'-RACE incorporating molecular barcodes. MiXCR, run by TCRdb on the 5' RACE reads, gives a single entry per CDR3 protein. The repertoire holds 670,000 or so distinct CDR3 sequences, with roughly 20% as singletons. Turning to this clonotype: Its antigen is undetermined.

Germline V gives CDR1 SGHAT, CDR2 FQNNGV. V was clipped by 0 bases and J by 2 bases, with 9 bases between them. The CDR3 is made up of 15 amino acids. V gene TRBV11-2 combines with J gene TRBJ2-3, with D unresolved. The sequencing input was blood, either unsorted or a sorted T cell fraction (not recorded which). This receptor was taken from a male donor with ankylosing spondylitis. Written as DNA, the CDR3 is TGTGCCAGCAGCTTAGAGAGAGCGATCACAGATACGCAGTATTTT. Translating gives CASSLERAITDTQYF.